Following are 32 T cell receptor beta chains from one sample sequenced in a study of metastatic and nonmetastatic thyroid tumors. TCRdb reassembled clones from the PCR reads with MiXCR. The top ten hold 11% of the sample, which has roughly 93,000 clones, 12% seen once. Ahead of thyroid surgery, no patient had received treatment of any kind. Sequenced material: blood. The receptors were gathered from a female donor with papillary thyroid cancer or a benign thyroid nodule (not recorded which). Some clones in this sample may be carry-over from other donors' samples.

This clone appeared many times. This chain joins TRBV6-2 or TRBV6-3 and TRBJ2-7; 8 positions match TRBD2. CDR1 is MNHEY and CDR2 is SVGEGT in the germline V gene. This CDR3 has 16 amino acids. The V and J ends lost 5 bases and 0 bases, in that order; junction bases with no gene match: 9. This chain's CDR3 is CASSIGRAASSYEQYF. In DNA form, the CDR3 reads TGTGCCAGCAGTATCGGGAGGGCAGCCAGCTCCTACGAGCAGTACTTC.

This clone was seen more than once but under ten times. The chain carries TRBV30 and TRBJ1-2; the D is unclear. Germline loops: CDR1 GTSNPN, CDR2 SVGIG (reference sequence). CDR3 size: 15 residues. V lost 0 bases and J 5 bases, leaving 16 bases between the germline ends. As DNA, the CDR3 is TGTGCCTGGAGTGTACAATGGACGGTAGTTTATGGCTACACCTTC. It encodes CAWSVQWTVVYGYTF.

Comment on this clone: A read error may be the cause here, since a much bigger clone is one base away. The rearrangement joins TRBV5-1 to TRBJ2-7; tentative D call: TRBD1 (6 bases). Per the germline V gene, CDR1 is SGHRS and CDR2 is YFSETQ. The CDR3 contains 13 residues. Trimming cost V 6 bases and J 2 bases, with 12 bases left between them. The CDR3 reads CASIHGQTYEQYF. As DNA, the CDR3 is TGCGCCAGCATCCACGGACAGACCTACGAGCAGTACTTC. The complete variable domain, with remaining parts taken from reference TRBV5-1 and TRBJ2-7, reads KAGVTQTPRYLIKTRGQQVTLSCSPISGHRSVSWYQQTPGQGLQFLFEYFSETQRNKGNFPGRFSGRQFSNSRSEMNVSTLELGDSALYLCASIHGQTYEQYFGPGTRLTVT.

This clone was recorded many times. The V gene is TRBV29-1, the J gene TRBJ2-1, with a possible D match to TRBD1 (6 bases). The CDR3 spans 13 residues. V lost 5 bases to trimming and J lost 6 bases, with 14 bases between them. From germline, CDR1 is SQVTM and CDR2 ANQGSEA. This CDR3 is CSVKTGWVNEQFF. In DNA, the CDR3 is TGCAGCGTTAAGACAGGTTGGGTCAATGAGCAGTTCTTC.

This clone occurred many times. Other DNA sequences in this sample translate to the same CDR3. This chain uses TRBV4-1 with TRBJ2-3, with 7 bases fitting TRBD2. This CDR3 is 16 amino acids long. V was pared by 2 bases and J by 4 bases, with 9 bases of the junction left unmatched. Germline V gene lookup returns CDR1 MGHRA and CDR2 YSYEKL. The DNA of the CDR3 is TGCGCCAGCAGCCAACGACTAGCTGATTCGTCAGATACGCAGTATTTT. Translation gives CASSQRLADSSDTQYF.

Of note for this clone: This may stem from a read error, because a much larger clone lies one nucleotide away. The chain employs TRBV19 and TRBJ2-4; 7 bases align to TRBD2. CDR1 LNHDA and CDR2 SQIVND come from the germline V gene (reference sequence). The length of the CDR3 is 16 residues. V was clipped by 0 bases and J by 0 bases; unmatched bases: 2. DNA of the CDR3: TGTGCCAGTAGTATAGATGGGGGGGTAGCCAAAAACATTCAGTACTTC. This gives the protein CASSIDGGVAKNIQYF.

With respect to this clone: A much larger clonotype is one base distant, so this may be a read error. The chain is built from TRBV15 and TRBJ1-1; a possible D gene is TRBD1 (5 bases). The CDR3 spans 15 residues. The germline V gene encodes CDR1 LNHNV and CDR2 YYDKDF (reference sequence). V dropped 0 bases and J dropped 4 bases, with 12 bases sitting between them. CDR3 amino acids: CATSRDRIGGTEAFF. Here the CDR3 DNA reads TGTGCCACCAGCAGAGATCGTATCGGGGGCACTGAAGCTTTCTTT.

This clone was seen many times. The rearrangement uses TRBV6-5 and TRBJ2-1, with 8 bases that match TRBD2. This CDR3 has 16 amino acids. CDR1 MNHEY and CDR2 SVGAGI come from the germline V gene. With V trimmed by 2 bases and J by 8 bases, 11 bases remained unmatched. As DNA, the CDR3 is TGTGCCAGCAGTTACCGGGCGGGGGGCCCCACCCATGAGCAGTTCTTC. Protein: CASSYRAGGPTHEQFF.

This clone was observed at least ten times. The V and J genes are TRBV3-1 and TRBJ2-3; D may match TRBD1 or TRBD2 (5 bases each). In germline, CDR1 is LGHDT, CDR2 YNNKEL (reference sequence). Deletions cut 1 base from V and 0 bases from J, with 8 bases between. The CDR3 has 15 residues. The chain's CDR3 is CASSQVGTSTDTQYF. As DNA, the CDR3 is TGTGCCAGCAGCCAAGTCGGGACGAGCACAGATACGCAGTATTTT.

This clone has at least ten counts. This chain joins TRBV7-3 and TRBJ2-3; perhaps TRBD1 as D (5 bases). Trimming took off 6 bases at V and 4 bases at J, with 8 bases between the two ends. The CDR3 is 12 amino acids. CDR1 is SGHTA and CDR2 is FQGTGA in the germline V gene. The CDR3 sequence: CASSPGPDTQYF. The CDR3 coding sequence is TGTGCCAGCAGTCCAGGGCCAGATACGCAGTATTTT.

This clone occurred many times. V usage is TRBV7-2 and J usage is TRBJ2-3; D remains ambiguous. The CDR3 consists of 14 residues. V gave up 7 bases and J gave up 6 bases, with 17 bases separating them. Germline lookup yields CDR1 SGHTA and CDR2 FQGNSA. The CDR3 protein is CASNPHALPDTQYF. In DNA form, the CDR3 reads TGTGCCAGCAACCCACACGCTCTTCCGGATACGCAGTATTTT.

This clone was seen ten or more times. The chain carries TRBV5-4 and TRBJ2-2; 13 bases agree with TRBD2. The V gene's germline CDR1 is SGHNT and CDR2 YYREEE (reference sequence). This CDR3 is built from 17 residues. The V and J ends lost 3 bases and 7 bases, in that order; junction bases with no gene match: 9. The CDR3 DNA follows: TGTGCCAGCAGCTCGATAGGACTAGCGGGAGTGGACGGGGAGCTGTTTTTT. This gives the protein CASSSIGLAGVDGELFF.

This clone occurred many times. The chain couples TRBV4-1 to TRBJ1-1; D gene uncertain. Trimming took 0 bases from V and 4 from J, leaving 12 bases between them. Germline loops: CDR1 MGHRA, CDR2 YSYEKL. This CDR3 is built from 15 residues. The CDR3, as DNA: TGCGCCAGCAGCCAAGATCAAGCTCGACGCACTGAAGCTTTCTTT. It codes for CASSQDQARRTEAFF.

This clone has only a few counts. One end of the junction does not line up with germline, which may come from a read error. V is TRBV28 and J is TRBJ1-5, with D perhaps TRBD1 (6 bases). Germline CDR1 MDHEN, CDR2 SYDVKM. This CDR3 contains 14 residues. In DNA, the CDR3 is TGTGCCACCGAACAGGGAGGTGGTAATCAGCCCCGGCATTTT. Residues: CATEQGGGNQPRHF.

This clone was picked up a small number of times. The germline gene is not matched at one end of the junction; a read error may be the cause. V gene TRBV10-3 combines with J gene TRBJ2-2; 7 bases align to TRBD2. Germline V gene data show CDR1 as ENHRY and CDR2 as SYGVKD. The CDR3 extends over 14 amino acids. The CDR3 sequence is CAIRGEGNAGEMFF. CDR3 sequence (DNA): TGTGCCATCCGAGGGGAGGGGAACGCCGGGGAGATGTTTTTT.

This clone was observed many times. This rearrangement joins TRBV27 to TRBJ1-1; unclear D gene. Germline-derived CDR1 and CDR2 are MNHEY and SMNVEV (reference sequence). Trimming took 5 bases from V and 0 from J, leaving 16 bases between them. CDR3 length: 16 amino acids. The CDR3 region is CASSPFLPGMNTEAFF. CDR3 nucleotide sequence: TGTGCCAGCAGTCCCTTTCTCCCGGGGATGAACACTGAAGCTTTCTTT.

The chain is built from TRBV6-1 and TRBJ1-5; 10 nucleotides match TRBD1. Germline loops: CDR1 MNHNS, CDR2 SASEGT. CDR3 length equals 18 residues. Germline trimming cut 4 bases from V and 1 base from J; bases unmatched to any gene: 10. The CDR3 sequence is CASSGDPRTGGSNQPQHF. CDR3 sequence (DNA): TGTGCCAGCAGTGGGGATCCCCGGACAGGGGGGAGCAATCAGCCCCAGCATTTT.

The J gene is TRBJ1-1, the V gene TRBV2; unclear D gene. The V gene's germline CDR1 is SNHLY and CDR2 FYNNEI. The V end was cut by 7 bases, the J end by 1 base, with 10 bases between. The CDR3 sequence is 13 residues long. The CDR3 loop is CASTKGGNTEAFF. The CDR3 DNA reads TGTGCCAGCACAAAAGGTGGGAACACTGAAGCTTTCTTT.

This clone has at least ten counts. The V call is TRBV6-2 or TRBV6-3, the J call TRBJ2-3, with 15 bases that match TRBD2. This CDR3 comprises 17 residues. Trimming at V came to 6 bases and at J to 5 bases, leaving 9 bases not matched to a gene. CDR1 and CDR2 from the germline V gene are MNHEY and SVGEGT. CDR3 DNA: TGTGCCAGCAGCCGAGGACTAGCGGGAGGGCGGAGAGATACGCAGTATTTT. It codes for CASSRGLAGGRRDTQYF.

This clone was found many times. V usage is TRBV20-1 and J usage is TRBJ1-4, with 7 positions matching TRBD1. The CDR3 length is 14 residues. In germline, CDR1 is DFQATT, CDR2 SNEGSKA (reference sequence). The junction had 8 bases not matched to a gene; V was cut back by 3 bases and J by 7 bases. In DNA, the CDR3 is TGCAGTGCTAGGCCGGGACAGTCTGGTGAAAAACTGTTTTTT. This sequence encodes CSARPGQSGEKLFF.

The rearrangement uses TRBV6-1 and TRBJ1-3; D not resolved. The CDR3 loop spans 16 amino acids. Looked up from germline, CDR1 is MNHNS and CDR2 is SASEGT. Trimming took 1 base from V and 1 from J, leaving 11 bases between them. CDR3 amino acids: CASSEGALGSGNTIYF. CDR3 DNA sequence: TGTGCCAGCAGTGAAGGGGCCTTGGGGTCTGGAAACACCATATATTTT.

This clone was detected ten times or more. J is TRBJ2-7 and V is TRBV11-1, with 16 bases that match TRBD2. The ends lost 5 bases at V and 4 bases at J; junction bases unmatched: 5. Per germline, CDR1 SGHAT and CDR2 FQDESV (reference sequence). The CDR3 has 16 residues. CDR3 sequence: CASSQGTSGREYEQYF. The DNA of the CDR3 is TGTGCCAGCAGCCAAGGGACTAGCGGGAGGGAATACGAGCAGTACTTC.

The V gene is TRBV7-6, the J gene TRBJ2-7; TRBD1 or TRBD2 may be the D gene (6 bases each). This CDR3 has 15 residues. The germline gives CDR1 SGHVS, CDR2 FNYEAQ. The ends were cut back, 1 base at V and 5 bases at J, with 15 bases in the middle. The CDR3 sequence is CASSLGERGANEQYF. CDR3 DNA sequence: TGTGCCAGCAGCTTAGGCGAGAGGGGGGCTAACGAGCAGTACTTC.

This clone occurred many times. The chain carries TRBV11-1 and TRBJ1-2, with 9 positions matching TRBD1. Germline CDR1 is SGHAT and CDR2 is FQDESV (reference sequence). This CDR3 has 18 amino acids. The V and J ends lost 4 bases and 5 bases, in that order; junction bases with no gene match: 17. The CDR3 DNA is TGTGCCAGCAGCTCGCCCGGGACAGGGAGGCTATTACCGTATGGCTACACCTTC. Translating gives CASSSPGTGRLLPYGYTF. Full variable domain (outside the CDR3, taken from reference TRBV11-1 and TRBJ1-2): EAEVAQSPRYKITEKSQAVAFWCDPISGHATLYWYRQILGQGPELLVQFQDESVVDDSQLPKDRFSAERLKGVDSTLKIQPAELGDSAMYLCASSSPGTGRLLPYGYTFGSGTRLTVV.

Ten or more counts support this clone. This chain links TRBV28 with TRBJ1-2; no reliable D call. This CDR3 is built from 14 residues. Per germline, CDR1 MDHEN and CDR2 SYDVKM. V gave up 3 bases and J gave up 2 bases, with 10 bases separating them. The CDR3 is CASSFLSVNYGYTF. In DNA, the CDR3 is TGTGCCAGCAGTTTTTTATCTGTAAACTATGGCTACACCTTC.

This clone has ten or more counts. A read error is possible here, since a much larger clone lies one base away. Likely a read error: the CDR3 ends without its conserved phenylalanine or tryptophan. The chain uses TRBV4-2 and TRBJ1-5; TRBD1 agrees at 11 bases. Germline V gene data show CDR1 as LGHNA and CDR2 as YNFKEQ. The CDR3 length is 15 residues. With V trimmed by 3 bases and J by 4 bases, 2 bases remained unmatched. The CDR3 protein is CASSHGQGANQPQHS. CDR3 nucleotide sequence: TGTGCCAGCAGCCACGGACAGGGGGCTAATCAGCCCCAGCATTCT.

The chain links TRBV2 to TRBJ2-3; D not resolved. Germline CDR1 and CDR2: SNHLY and FYNNEI. The V gene lost 2 bases and the J gene lost 2 bases, with 17 bases spanning the gap. CDR3 length equals 17 residues. CDR3 sequence: CASSEYREPRVTDTQYF. CDR3 bases: TGTGCCAGCAGTGAATATCGAGAACCTCGGGTCACAGATACGCAGTATTTT.

This clone was detected a few times. This clone may be a read error of a much larger clone one base away. The V call is TRBV20-1, the J call TRBJ2-7, with D tentatively TRBD2 (6 bases). The CDR3 contains 13 residues. V gave up 5 bases and J gave up 4 bases, with 15 bases separating them. The germline gives CDR1 DFQATT, CDR2 SNEGSKA (reference sequence). The CDR3 protein is CSALLPGRYEQYF. In nucleotides, the CDR3 is TGCAGTGCTCTCCTGCCAGGGAGGTACGAGCAGTACTTC.

This clone has ten or more counts. V gene TRBV28 combines with J gene TRBJ1-2; D gene ambiguous. This CDR3 comprises 13 residues. V was clipped by 2 bases and J by 4 bases, with 8 bases between them. Per the germline V gene, CDR1 is MDHEN and CDR2 is SYDVKM. CDR3 coding DNA: TGTGCCAGCAGTTTAGGGCAGATCTATGGCTACACCTTC. Translation gives CASSLGQIYGYTF.

There are many counts of this clone. The rearrangement joins TRBV20-1 to TRBJ1-5; D is unresolved. With 3 bases removed from V and 0 bases from J, the gap between germline ends came to 12 bases. The CDR3 is 15 amino acids. The germline gives CDR1 DFQATT, CDR2 SNEGSKA (reference sequence). The CDR3, as DNA: TGCAGTGCTAGGTACGGAGGGTATAGCAATCAGCCCCAGCATTTT. Its translation is CSARYGGYSNQPQHF.

This clone was counted ten times or more. V is TRBV20-1 and J is TRBJ2-4, with D perhaps matching TRBD1 (5 bases). Trimming left V 3 bases short and J 7 bases short, with 13 bases between. Looked up from germline, CDR1 is DFQATT and CDR2 is SNEGSKA (reference sequence). This CDR3 comprises 13 residues. This CDR3 reads CSARTTGANIQYF. DNA of the CDR3: TGCAGTGCTAGGACGACTGGGGCTAACATTCAGTACTTC.

Ten or more counts support this clone. Other DNA sequences in the same sample also yield this CDR3. The chain has TRBV27 and TRBJ2-1, with 14 nucleotides matching TRBD2. Trimming removed 5 bases from V and 7 bases from J; junction bases left unmatched: 4. This CDR3 region has 15 residues. CDR1 and CDR2 (germline): MNHEY, SMNVEV (reference sequence). The CDR3 DNA is TGTGCCAGCAGTCCGGGACTAGCGGGAGTGAATGAGCAGTTCTTC. Protein sequence: CASSPGLAGVNEQFF.